These 28 T cell receptor beta chains came from one sample sequenced in a study of cytomegalovirus exposure and HLA in healthy donors. Primers included in the PCR were 60 Vbeta and 13 Jbeta primers. The protocol was immunoSEQ multiplex PCR, while the TCRdb copy is restricted to in-frame clones and leaves out a portion. This table has 130,000 or so clones, roughly 80% appearing once. Sequenced material: PBMCs. The receptors shown here come from a woman aged 40 to 50 in good health and CMV-seropositive.

The chain combines TRBV2 with TRBJ2-7; weak D call: TRBD1 (6 bases). Trimming stripped 1 base from V and 4 bases from J, with 14 bases between. The CDR3 is 15 amino acids. Germline CDR1 reads SNHLY; CDR2 reads FYNNEI. The CDR3 bases are TGTGCCAGCAGTGAAGATAGGGGGAGTCTGTACGAGCAGTACTTC. The encoded protein is CASSEDRGSLYEQYF.

The genes are TRBV6-1 and TRBJ2-5; the D gene is possibly TRBD2 (5 bases). The assigned J gene may be wrong: the sequence end matches TRBJ2-7 better. The CDR3 covers 16 residues. Looked up from germline, CDR1 is MNHNS and CDR2 is SASEGT. This chain's CDR3 is CASSGRLGEGSYEQYF. The CDR3 region has the DNA TGTGCCAGCAGTGGCCGGCTGGGAGAGGGCTCCTACGAGCAGTACTTC.

The rearrangement uses TRBV7-9 and TRBJ1-2; TRBD1 aligns across 9 bases. CDR3 length: 15 residues. Looked up from germline, CDR1 is SEHNR and CDR2 is FQNEAQ (reference sequence). The J segment lost 4 bases and the V segment lost 5 bases, leaving 8 bases of the junction unmatched. CDR3 residues: CASSRTGAESYGYTF. The DNA of the CDR3 is TGTGCCAGCAGCCGGACAGGGGCCGAATCCTATGGCTACACCTTC.

The genes are TRBV29-1 and TRBJ2-7; perhaps TRBD2 as D (5 bases). The V and J ends lost 4 bases and 3 bases respectively, with 13 bases between them. Per the germline V gene, CDR1 is SQVTM and CDR2 is ANQGSEA. This CDR3 has 13 residues. CDR3 loop: CSVVDPRDYEQYF. CDR3 sequence (DNA): TGCAGCGTTGTTGACCCTCGGGACTACGAGCAGTACTTC.

The chain recombines TRBV7-9 with TRBJ1-1; 7 nucleotides match TRBD1. The CDR3 sequence is 13 residues long. The V and J ends lost 7 bases and 4 bases, in that order; junction bases with no gene match: 6. Germline CDR1 is SEHNR and CDR2 is FQNEAQ (reference sequence). DNA of the CDR3: TGTGCCAGCATCCGACAGGGCGGCACTGAAGCTTTCTTT. This codes for CASIRQGGTEAFF.

The rearrangement links TRBV11-2 to TRBJ2-1; tentative D call: TRBD2 (5 bases). The CDR3 contains 15 residues. The ends were cut back, 3 bases at V and 0 bases at J, with 9 bases in the middle. Germline assignment: CDR1 SGHAT and CDR2 FQNNGV. The CDR3: CASSFWEFSYNEQFF. As DNA, the CDR3 is TGTGCCAGCAGCTTCTGGGAGTTCTCCTACAATGAGCAGTTCTTC.

The chain's CDR3 is CASSLSGTGFYGYTF. The CDR3 nucleotides are TGTGCCAGCAGTTTAAGCGGGACAGGCTTCTATGGCTACACCTTC. The chain recombines TRBV28 with TRBJ1-2; 8 positions agree with TRBD1. The CDR3 totals 15 residues. Germline V gene lookup returns CDR1 MDHEN and CDR2 SYDVKM. The J segment lost 4 bases and the V segment lost 2 bases, leaving 6 bases of the junction unmatched.

This sequence joins TRBV9 and TRBJ2-7; TRBD2 matches at 7 bases. Germline-derived CDR1 and CDR2 are SGDLS and YYNGEE. J lost 6 bases, V lost 4 bases, and 7 bases had no gene match. This CDR3 region has 13 residues. The CDR3 DNA follows: TGTGCCAGCAGCCATGGGGGAGGGCTCGAGCAGTACTTC. Residues: CASSHGGGLEQYF.

J is TRBJ2-7 and V is TRBV6-5; 7 bases are a match to TRBD1. The CDR3 spans 13 residues. The V gene's germline CDR1 is MNHEY and CDR2 SVGAGI. Trimming removed 5 bases from V and 0 bases from J; junction bases left unmatched: 1. CDR3 protein: CASSGTASYEQYF. The DNA of the CDR3 is TGTGCCAGCAGTGGGACAGCCTCCTACGAGCAGTACTTC.

This chain connects TRBV13 to TRBJ1-1; 7 bases fit TRBD1. The CDR3 has 14 amino acids. V was pared by 3 bases and J by 4 bases, with 5 bases of the junction left unmatched. Germline V gene sequence: CDR1 PRHDT, CDR2 FYEKMQ (reference sequence). The CDR3 region is CASSFATGSTEAFF. Written as DNA, the CDR3 is TGTGCCAGCAGCTTTGCGACAGGGAGCACTGAAGCTTTCTTT.

This chain joins TRBV5-4 and TRBJ2-5; 9 bases line up with TRBD2. CDR3 length: 15 residues. V gave up 7 bases and J gave up 7 bases; unmatched junction bases: 14. Germline CDR1 reads SGHNT; CDR2 reads YYREEE (reference sequence). The CDR3 DNA sequence: TGTGCCAGCCACCCTGGAGGCGGGGGGGCGGGGACCCAGTACTTC. Translation gives CASHPGGGGAGTQYF.

This clone occurred a few times. Within the sample, other DNA sequences also encode this same CDR3. This chain links TRBV5-1 with TRBJ2-5, with 13 bases fitting TRBD2. The trim removed 3 bases at V and 7 bases at J, leaving 12 bases unmatched. CDR3 length: 17 amino acids. The germline CDR1 and CDR2 sequences are SGHRS and YFSETQ. The CDR3 nucleotides are TGCGCCAGCAGCTCACGACTAGCGGGGGGCCCCGGTCGGACCCAGTACTTC. Protein sequence: CASSSRLAGGPGRTQYF.

The rearrangement links TRBV6-5 to TRBJ1-2, with 8 bases matching TRBD1. With 6 bases clipped from V and 2 bases from J, the junction kept 2 bases outside the gene matches. The CDR3 runs to 13 residues. Per the germline V gene, CDR1 is MNHEY and CDR2 is SVGAGI. The CDR3 nucleotides are TGTGCCAGCAGCAGGACAGGGAACTATGGCTACACCTTC. Translated: CASSRTGNYGYTF.

The chain is built from TRBV29-1 and TRBJ2-1; perhaps TRBD2 as D (6 bases). This CDR3 is built from 17 residues. V lost 2 bases to trimming and J lost 6 bases, with 23 bases between them. The germline V gene encodes CDR1 SQVTM and CDR2 ANQGSEA. The DNA of the CDR3 is TGCAGCGTTGAATGGGATGTAGCGGCCCTAGCGCGCAATGAGCAGTTCTTC. Residues: CSVEWDVAALARNEQFF.

The rearrangement uses TRBV29-1 and TRBJ1-2, with 7 bases matching TRBD1. V was clipped by 8 bases and J by 2 bases; unmatched bases: 14. The germline CDR1 and CDR2 sequences are SQVTM and ANQGSEA. The CDR3 runs to 15 residues. The CDR3, as DNA: TGCAGCCCCCCCGCCTCACCGGGACAGAACTATGGCTACACCTTC. Translating gives CSPPASPGQNYGYTF.

This clone was seen more than once but under ten times. The chain is built from TRBV14 and TRBJ2-1, with 10 positions matching TRBD1. CDR1 is SGHDN and CDR2 is FVKESK in the germline V gene. V lost 4 bases and J lost 5; bases outside the gene matches: 5. The CDR3 is 15 residues long. The CDR3 is CASSRDRGVDNEQFF. The CDR3 bases are TGTGCCAGCAGCCGGGACAGGGGAGTCGACAATGAGCAGTTCTTC.

This chain uses TRBV28 with TRBJ1-4; maybe TRBD1 (5 bases). The germline V gene encodes CDR1 MDHEN and CDR2 SYDVKM. The CDR3 is made up of 15 amino acids. V was pared by 3 bases and J by 7 bases, with 15 bases between. CDR3 nucleotide sequence: TGTGCCAGCAGTTTCTCGCAGGGATCGGGTGAAAAACTGTTTTTT. Protein: CASSFSQGSGEKLFF.

This clone appeared a few times. The chain carries TRBV27 and TRBJ1-1; D is possibly TRBD1 (5 bases). This CDR3 has 14 residues. The V and J ends lost 6 bases and 2 bases respectively, with 13 bases between them. Germline lookup yields CDR1 MNHEY and CDR2 SMNVEV (reference sequence). Here the CDR3 reads CASSPAGDNTEAFF. The CDR3 bases are TGTGCCAGCAGCCCCGCGGGGGACAACACTGAAGCTTTCTTT.

This clone turned up a few times. The chain has TRBV5-6 and TRBJ2-2; 12 positions match TRBD1. CDR3 length equals 18 residues. The trim removed 4 bases at V and 5 bases at J, leaving 12 bases unmatched. Germline-derived CDR1 and CDR2 are SGHDT and YYEEEE. The CDR3 here is CASSTGQGAFQLTGELFF. The CDR3 DNA reads as TGTGCCAGCAGCACGGGACAGGGGGCCTTCCAATTAACCGGGGAGCTGTTTTTT. Looking up the rest from reference TRBV5-6 and TRBJ2-2 gives the full variable domain: DAGVTQSPTHLIKTRGQQVTLRCSPKSGHDTVSWYQQALGQGPQFIFQYYEEEERQRGNFPDRFSGHQFPNYSSELNVNALLLGDSALYLCASSTGQGAFQLTGELFFGEGSRLTVL.

With respect to this clone: This same CDR3 is encoded by further DNA sequences in the sample. The rearrangement uses TRBV27 and TRBJ2-1, with TRBD1 identical over 9 bases. The junction had 5 bases not matched to a gene; V was cut back by 4 bases and J by 7 bases. Germline V lookup: CDR1 MNHEY, CDR2 SMNVEV (reference sequence). This CDR3 spans 14 amino acids. CDR3 protein: CASSWDRVDNEQFF. The CDR3 region has the DNA TGTGCCAGCAGTTGGGACAGGGTGGATAATGAGCAGTTCTTC.

As DNA, the CDR3 is TGTGCCAGCAGCAAAGTCAAGCTGGGCCAGAACACCGGGGAGCTGTTTTTT. Amino acid sequence: CASSKVKLGQNTGELFF. V is TRBV21-1 and J is TRBJ2-2; TRBD1, the table's D call, was not compared with the DNA. TRBV21-1 is labeled a pseudogene. This CDR3 has 17 residues.

The CDR3 nucleotides are TGTGCCAGCAGCTTAGGGCCTACAGGGGTTGACACTGAAGCTTTCTTT. Residues: CASSLGPTGVDTEAFF. The chain links TRBV7-9 to TRBJ1-1; 7 bases agree with TRBD1. Germline V lookup: CDR1 SEHNR, CDR2 FQNEAQ (reference sequence). CDR3 length: 16 residues. V lost 1 base, J lost 3 bases, and 8 bases stayed unmatched.

V usage is TRBV19 and J usage is TRBJ1-2; 9 nucleotides line up with TRBD1. Trimming removed 3 bases from V and 5 bases from J; junction bases left unmatched: 7. CDR1 is LNHDA and CDR2 is SQIVND in the germline V gene (reference sequence). This CDR3 comprises 15 residues. CDR3 region: CASSILDRGAYGYTF. The CDR3 nucleotides are TGTGCCAGTAGTATCTTGGACAGGGGAGCTTATGGCTACACCTTC. The entire variable domain, with the rest obtained from reference TRBV19 and TRBJ1-2, is as follows: DGGITQSPKYLFRKEGQNVTLSCEQNLNHDAMYWYRQDPGQGLRLIYYSQIVNDFQKGDIAEGYSVSREKKESFPLTVTSAQKNPTAFYLCASSILDRGAYGYTFGSGTRLTVV.

The chain links TRBV25-1 to TRBJ1-2; TRBD1 is a possible D gene (5 bases). V was trimmed by 2 bases and J by 6 bases, leaving 10 bases between them. The CDR3 has 13 residues. Germline CDR1 is MGHDK and CDR2 is SYGVNS. CDR3 nucleotides: TGTGCCAGCAGTGAAGGGGGGAGGAATGGCTACACCTTC. Its protein is CASSEGGRNGYTF.

This chain links TRBV6-6 with TRBJ1-2; no reliable D call. The CDR3 is 13 amino acids. V was trimmed by 4 bases and J by 0 bases, leaving 6 bases between them. Germline CDR1 is MNHNY and CDR2 is SVGAGI (reference sequence). The DNA for the CDR3 is TGTGCCAGCAGTTTCGGAGCTAACTATGGCTACACCTTC. This encodes CASSFGANYGYTF.

This clone was found a few times. The J gene is TRBJ2-7, the V gene TRBV29-1, with a possible D match to TRBD2 (5 bases). Between the trimmed V and J ends, which lost 1 base and 0 bases, there was a span of 16 bases. Germline V lookup: CDR1 SQVTM, CDR2 ANQGSEA. The CDR3 covers 16 residues. CDR3 in DNA: TGCAGCGTTGAAGGGGGAGAAGACAAACTCTCCTACGAGCAGTACTTC. This codes for CSVEGGEDKLSYEQYF.

The chain employs TRBV5-6 and TRBJ2-2, with 9 bases fitting TRBD1. The germline V gene encodes CDR1 SGHDT and CDR2 YYEEEE. V gave up 2 bases and J gave up 0 bases; unmatched junction bases: 5. This CDR3 is 17 amino acids long. Here the CDR3 DNA reads TGTGCCAGCAGCTTAGGGACAGGGCTATCGAACACCGGGGAGCTGTTTTTT. As protein: CASSLGTGLSNTGELFF.

In its sample, this clone was seen a few times. CDR3 protein: CASEPLNTEAFF. CDR3 sequence (DNA): TGTGCCAGCGAACCCCTAAACACTGAAGCTTTCTTT. The rearrangement joins TRBV7-5 to TRBJ1-1. TRBV7-5 is a pseudogene locus. The CDR3 totals 12 residues.